This T cell receptor beta chain was documented in a study of human T cells and chemical hapten exposure. Study background: Patients, largely female, had alopecia areata, totalis or universalis. Findings and limits, study-wide: Compared with pre-sensitization or healthy control sets, expanded TCRs clustered more. The count of PT1 expanded TCRs correlated positively with patch test score.

Time point given: pre-sensitization, week 0. Specified treatment: therapeutic diphenylcyclopropenone sensitization with weekly scalp DPC. Between the trimmed V and J ends, which lost 5 bases and 7 bases, there was a span of 15 bases. Germline lookup yields CDR1 SGHAT and CDR2 FQNNGV. The CDR3 sequence is 14 residues long. The library labeled individual cDNA molecules by adding unique molecular identifiers to them. TCRdb re-derived calls from the RACE reads in MiXCR, one entry per CDR3 protein. The sample yields 95,000 to 150,000 distinct CDR3 sequences, approximately 13% seen once. This clonotype appeared many times. Antigen specificity is unknown.

Source: whole blood, taken in connection with sensitization to the hapten diphenylcyclopropenone (DPC). This clonotype originated in a woman in her late teens or twenties with alopecia areata. Some clones in this sample may be carry-over from other donors' samples. V is TRBV11-2 and J is TRBJ2-1; a weak D match, TRBD2 (5 bases). CDR3 amino acids: CASSPTGRRNEQFF. In DNA, the CDR3 is TGTGCCAGCAGCCCGACGGGCCGGAGGAATGAGCAGTTCTTC.